The 7 T cell receptor beta chains listed next were all sequenced from one sample in a study of shared clonotypes between healthy human individuals. The naive CD8 population came from CD45RO-negative cells selected for CCR7, without terminally differentiated effector memory CD45RA+ cells. Measured with immunoSEQ multiplex PCR; TCRdb has only the in-frame clones, and not every one. The sample comprises 550,000 to 600,000 clones, about 98% of which are singletons, and approximately 0.3% rests with the top ten. Sequencing was done on a sample of naive CD8+ T cells sorted from blood. The receptors were gathered from a man between 25 and 39 years old in good health.

The chain combines TRBV29-1 with TRBJ2-1; 9 bases are a match to TRBD1. The V segment lost 4 bases and the J segment 3 bases; nucleotides outside the gene matches: 4. CDR1 and CDR2 from the germline V gene are SQVTM and ANQGSEA. The CDR3 consists of 14 residues. CDR3 sequence reads: CSVGGDRVYNEQFF. CDR3 bases: TGCAGCGTTGGGGGGGACAGGGTCTACAATGAGCAGTTCTTC.

This clone appeared once. V is TRBV4-1 and J is TRBJ2-7, with D perhaps assigned TRBD1 or TRBD2 (9 bases each). The CDR3 consists of 17 residues. Trimming pared 6 bases from V and 7 bases from J, leaving 28 bases between. Germline-derived CDR1 and CDR2 are MGHRA and YSYEKL. CDR3 amino acids: CASSPGQGVTLAGEQYF. The CDR3 DNA follows: TGCGCCAGCAGTCCGGGACAGGGAGTTACGCTAGCGGGAGAGCAGTACTTC.

Concerning this clone: Other nucleotide sequences from this sample produce the same CDR3. The chain combines TRBV28 with TRBJ2-5; D possibly corresponds to TRBD2 (6 bases). V lost 5 bases and J 0 bases, leaving 13 bases between the germline ends. Germline CDR1 is MDHEN and CDR2 is SYDVKM. The CDR3 covers 15 residues. For the CDR3, the DNA is TGTGCCAGCAGTCCCTTGGGGGGATACCAAGAGACCCAGTACTTC. It specifies CASSPLGGYQETQYF.

The chain links TRBV20-1 to TRBJ1-1, with 7 bases aligning to TRBD1. V was pared by 5 bases and J by 8 bases, with 5 bases of the junction left unmatched. Germline V lookup: CDR1 DFQATT, CDR2 SNEGSKA (reference sequence). This CDR3 contains 11 residues. CDR3 sequence reads: CSAEGGQEAFF. The CDR3 DNA follows: TGCAGTGCTGAAGGGGGACAGGAAGCTTTCTTT.

The chain joins TRBV29-1 to TRBJ2-1, with unresolved D. V lost 5 bases and J lost 2, with 10 bases in between. Germline V gene data show CDR1 as SQVTM and CDR2 as ANQGSEA. There are 13 residues in the CDR3. CDR3 bases: TGCAGCGTTTCTGGGTCTACCTACAATGAGCAGTTCTTC. It specifies CSVSGSTYNEQFF.

The chain employs TRBV30 and TRBJ2-1; 8 bases map to TRBD1. The CDR3 has 14 amino acids. With V trimmed by 5 bases and J by 0 bases, 3 bases remained unmatched. Germline V gene sequence: CDR1 GTSNPN, CDR2 SVGIG (reference sequence). This CDR3 is CAWGQGSSYNEQFF. CDR3 DNA: TGTGCCTGGGGACAGGGAAGCTCCTACAATGAGCAGTTCTTC.

This sequence joins TRBV11-2 and TRBJ2-5, with 13 positions matching TRBD2. Germline trimming cut 5 bases from V and 5 bases from J; bases unmatched to any gene: 8. This CDR3 has 16 residues. Germline CDR1 is SGHAT and CDR2 is FQNNGV. The CDR3 reads CASSAGLAGPWETQYF. DNA for the CDR3: TGTGCCAGCAGCGCGGGACTAGCGGGACCATGGGAGACCCAGTACTTC.